This T cell receptor beta chain was sequenced during a study of cytomegalovirus exposure and HLA in healthy donors. Study background: There were about 85 million unique TCRs (from HLA-typed donors) in an early data release.

General study points: In an earlier analysis, most TCR beta V segments were productive about 87% or about 30% of the time. The study listed about 150 cytomegalovirus-associated TCR beta chains. A missense variant in DCLRE1C was later tied to TCR beta V- and J-gene trimming.

Use of 60 Vbeta and 13 Jbeta primers characterized the PCR. Sequenced by immunoSEQ multiplex PCR; TCRdb stores in-frame clones only, minus some. The repertoire has around 130,000 clones, approximately 82% of them found once; the top ten carry 2.5% to 3%. V was clipped by 0 bases and J by 1 base; unmatched bases: 3. The CDR3 is made up of 16 amino acids. Germline V CDR1 and CDR2: SGHRS, YFSETQ. On this clone: Antigen unknown.

This sequence joins TRBV5-1 and TRBJ2-3, with TRBD1 matching over 9 bases. What was sequenced was PBMCs. This receptor was taken from a boy younger than 10 in good health and CMV-seronegative. The CDR3 loop is CASSLGDREGTDTQYF. As DNA, the CDR3 is TGCGCCAGCAGCTTGGGGGACAGGGAAGGCACAGATACGCAGTATTTT.